Listed here are 28 T cell receptor beta chains from one sample, sequenced in a study of blood T cells in healthy people across ages. A second PCR, run for roughly 7 to 11 cycles, used a sample-barcoded 5' primer plus a J-beta primer mix. TCRdb analysed the 5' RACE reads with MiXCR anew, one entry per CDR3 protein. The data contain 1.5 million to 2 million distinct CDR3 sequences, approximately 30% of them singletons. The specimen sequenced was blood. The receptors originated from a woman in her 30s in good health.

The V and J genes are TRBV7-9 and TRBJ1-1; a weak D match, TRBD1 (5 bases). In germline, CDR1 is SEHNR, CDR2 FQNEAQ (reference sequence). The V gene lost 5 bases and the J gene lost 5 bases, with 15 bases spanning the gap. The CDR3 is 14 residues long. The CDR3 sequence: CASSVVTERTEAFF. As DNA, the CDR3 is TGTGCCAGCAGCGTAGTGACAGAGAGGACTGAAGCTTTCTTT.

This clonotype occurred once. This chain joins TRBV7-2 and TRBJ1-2, with TRBD1 as a possible D gene (5 bases). The CDR3 spans 14 residues. V shed 0 bases and J shed 8 bases, with 13 bases lying between them. CDR1 is SGHTA, CDR2 FQGNSA, per germline. The CDR3 is CASSLAPWGNGYTF. CDR3 DNA: TGTGCCAGCAGCTTAGCCCCTTGGGGGAACGGCTACACCTTC.

This clonotype was seen only a few times. This chain connects TRBV28 to TRBJ2-7; weak D call: TRBD2 (6 bases). This CDR3 spans 12 amino acids. V was clipped by 8 bases and J by 6 bases, with 14 bases between them. Germline V lookup: CDR1 MDHEN, CDR2 SYDVKM. CDR3 DNA sequence: TGTGCCAGCGGGGGGTGGTCCGGCGAGCAGTACTTC. It is translated as CASGGWSGEQYF.

The rearrangement joins TRBV6-5 to TRBJ1-5; 7 positions match TRBD1. Germline assignment: CDR1 MNHEY and CDR2 SVGAGI. The CDR3 loop spans 14 amino acids. The ends lost 5 bases at V and 3 bases at J; junction bases unmatched: 4. The CDR3 sequence: CASSIQGFNQPQHF. CDR3 in DNA: TGTGCCAGCAGTATACAGGGGTTCAATCAGCCCCAGCATTTT.

J is TRBJ2-3 and V is TRBV5-6, with 7 bases aligning to TRBD2. The length of the CDR3 is 16 residues. Germline CDR1 is SGHDT and CDR2 is YYEEEE. After removal of 1 base from V and 1 base from J, the junction contained 6 bases not matched to a gene. The CDR3 loop reads CASSLFQAGGTDTQYF. CDR3 DNA: TGTGCCAGCAGCTTGTTTCAGGCGGGAGGCACAGATACGCAGTATTTT.

The genes are TRBV15 and TRBJ2-7; 7 bases fit TRBD1. This CDR3 is built from 14 residues. The J segment lost 2 bases and the V segment lost 5 bases, leaving 6 bases of the junction unmatched. Germline lookup yields CDR1 LNHNV and CDR2 YYDKDF (reference sequence). In DNA, the CDR3 is TGTGCCACCAGCCAGGGGGACGGCCCCTACGAGCAGTACTTC. Translation gives CATSQGDGPYEQYF.

The J gene is TRBJ2-3, the V gene TRBV7-2, with a possible D match to TRBD1 (5 bases). Trimming left V 5 bases short and J 6 bases short, with 18 bases between. Per germline, CDR1 SGHTA and CDR2 FQGNSA. There are 15 residues in the CDR3. The CDR3 nucleotides read TGTGCCAGCAGCCCCCGGATAGGTCAGGGCGATACGCAGTATTTT. Amino acids: CASSPRIGQGDTQYF.

For this clonotype: Given a much more abundant clone one base away, this may be a read error. The chain uses TRBV7-7 and TRBJ2-1; TRBD2 matches 9 bases. The CDR3 sequence is 16 residues long. Germline CDR1 SSHAT, CDR2 FNYEAQ (reference sequence). J was trimmed by 4 bases and V by 1 base; bases with no gene match: 5. The chain's CDR3 is CASSLVLGLAYNEQFF. In nucleotides, the CDR3 is TGTGCCAGCAGCTTAGTTCTGGGACTAGCTTACAATGAGCAGTTCTTC.

This chain joins TRBV6-6 and TRBJ1-1; possible D gene TRBD1, 5 bases. V lost 4 bases and J 1 base, leaving 13 bases between the germline ends. CDR1 MNHNY and CDR2 SVGAGI come from the germline V gene (reference sequence). The CDR3 extends over 15 amino acids. CDR3 coding DNA: TGTGCCAGCAGTTCCCAACAGGTCACGAACACTGAAGCTTTCTTT. Residues: CASSSQQVTNTEAFF.

The gene calls are TRBV12-3 or TRBV12-4 and TRBJ1-2, with D hard to call. The CDR3 is 15 residues long. Trimming left V 7 bases short and J 3 bases short, with 18 bases between. For the CDR3, the DNA is TGTGCCAGCACCACGGCCTCCCACGGCGACTATGGCTACACCTTC. The encoded protein is CASTTASHGDYGYTF.

The CDR3 coding sequence is TGTGCCAGCACCTCACCCCAGGAAAAGGGGGACACTGAAGCTTTCTTT. Encoded protein: CASTSPQEKGDTEAFF. The rearrangement links TRBV28 to TRBJ1-1; D might be TRBD1 (6 bases). Germline V gives CDR1 MDHEN, CDR2 SYDVKM. Trimming left V 7 bases short and J 3 bases short, with 21 bases between. CDR3 length: 16 amino acids.

The genes are TRBV14 and TRBJ2-6, with 10 bases identical to TRBD1. J gave up 1 base and V 2 bases, and 17 bases lay outside the gene matches. The germline CDR1 and CDR2 sequences are SGHDN and FVKESK. CDR3 length: 22 residues. The CDR3 is CASSQPGPPLRQGASGANVLTF. CDR3 in DNA: TGTGCCAGCAGCCAACCAGGACCCCCACTCCGACAGGGGGCTTCTGGGGCCAACGTCCTGACTTTC.

This clonotype was counted between two and nine times. V is TRBV6-2 or TRBV6-3 and J is TRBJ2-3; the D is unclear. The CDR3 has 12 amino acids. V gave up 6 bases and J gave up 6 bases, with 10 bases separating them. Looked up from germline, CDR1 is MNHEY and CDR2 is SVGEGT. The CDR3: CASSTTWDTQYF. In DNA, the CDR3 is TGTGCCAGCAGCACCACCTGGGATACGCAGTATTTT.

Only a few counts were recorded for this clonotype. The chain has TRBV10-3 and TRBJ2-1; possible D gene TRBD2, 6 bases. CDR3 length: 12 residues. The germline V gene has CDR1 ENHRY and CDR2 SYGVKD. Trimming stripped 11 bases from V and 7 bases from J, with 15 bases between. The CDR3, as DNA: TGTGCCTCCGGGGGTTCGTCAAATGAGCAGTTCTTC. This encodes CASGGSSNEQFF.

This chain connects TRBV28 to TRBJ2-7; D not resolved. The CDR3 contains 12 residues. Looked up from germline, CDR1 is MDHEN and CDR2 is SYDVKM. V lost 4 bases and J 7 bases, leaving 11 bases between the germline ends. In DNA, the CDR3 is TGTGCCAGCAGTTCGCGACCGTCTGAGCAGTACTTC. Encoded protein: CASSSRPSEQYF.

This clonotype was seen just once. The CDR3 spells CAWSWGGATVLQTQYF. The CDR3 bases are TGTGCCTGGAGTTGGGGGGGCGCTACGGTTCTGCAGACCCAGTACTTC. V and J are TRBV30 and TRBJ2-5; D might be TRBD2 (7 bases). The CDR3 loop spans 16 amino acids. The V and J ends lost 2 bases and 6 bases respectively, with 22 bases between them. From germline, CDR1 is GTSNPN and CDR2 SVGIG (reference sequence).

The chain combines TRBV6-6 with TRBJ2-3; D unresolved. The CDR3 length is 17 residues. Looked up from germline, CDR1 is MNHNY and CDR2 is SVGAGI (reference sequence). V was cut by 0 bases and J by 2 bases, with 15 bases left in between. CDR3 DNA sequence: TGTGCCAGCAGTTACTCGAAGAGGCGGAAATTCACAGATACGCAGTATTTT. This gives the protein CASSYSKRRKFTDTQYF.

This clonotype came up many times. This chain joins TRBV29-1 and TRBJ2-7; 13 nucleotides match TRBD2. The germline V gene encodes CDR1 SQVTM and CDR2 ANQGSEA. The CDR3 loop spans 17 amino acids. V lost 6 bases and J lost 5; bases outside the gene matches: 16. The CDR3 coding sequence is TGCAGCGTCCCGGGGACTAGCGGGGCTCATCCGATCCACGAGCAGTACTTC. It encodes CSVPGTSGAHPIHEQYF.

J is TRBJ1-2 and V is TRBV6-1, with D maybe TRBD1 (6 bases). CDR1 MNHNS and CDR2 SASEGT come from the germline V gene. Trimming took 5 bases from V and 2 from J, leaving 12 bases between them. The CDR3 contains 14 residues. In DNA, the CDR3 is TGTGCCAGCAGTAGATCGACAGGCAACTATGGCTACACCTTC. This translates into CASSRSTGNYGYTF.

The rearrangement joins TRBV20-1 to TRBJ2-3, with TRBD2 identical over 7 bases. The CDR3 is made up of 14 amino acids. CDR1 is DFQATT, CDR2 SNEGSKA, per germline (reference sequence). For the CDR3, the DNA is TGCAGCCACACAGCGGGATTTAGCACAGATACGCAGTATTTT. Translated: CSHTAGFSTDTQYF.

This rearrangement joins TRBV4-3 to TRBJ1-4, with 8 bases lining up with TRBD1. The CDR3 extends over 15 amino acids. With V trimmed by 1 base and J by 8 bases, 6 bases remained unmatched. From germline, CDR1 is LGHNA and CDR2 YSLEER. The CDR3 nucleotides read TGCGCCAGCAGCCAAGGGACAGGGAAAAGCGAAAAACTGTTTTTT. Protein sequence: CASSQGTGKSEKLFF.

This clonotype was recorded many times. The CDR3 DNA follows: TGCAGCGTTGAAGTTGGTGGGGACTATGGCTACACCTTC. It translates to CSVEVGGDYGYTF. This chain uses TRBV29-1 with TRBJ1-2; D is ambiguous. CDR1 SQVTM and CDR2 ANQGSEA come from the germline V gene. The CDR3 totals 13 residues. The ends were cut back, 1 base at V and 3 bases at J, with 9 bases in the middle. The full variable domain, rest sourced from reference TRBV29-1 and TRBJ1-2, is SAVISQKPSRDICQRGTSLTIQCQVDSQVTMMFWYRQQPGQSLTLIATANQGSEATYESGFVIDKFPISRPNLTFSTLTVSNMSPEDSSIYLCSVEVGGDYGYTFGSGTRLTVV.

This sequence joins TRBV7-3 and TRBJ2-2; no firm D call. Per germline, CDR1 SGHTA and CDR2 FQGTGA. Deletions cut 4 bases from V and 7 bases from J, with 10 bases between. The CDR3 consists of 13 residues. The CDR3 sequence: CASSSIRNGELFF. DNA for the CDR3: TGTGCCAGCAGCTCAATACGGAACGGGGAGCTGTTTTTT.

This clonotype was seen a handful of times. J is TRBJ2-3 and V is TRBV7-9; 9 bases agree with TRBD1. There are 15 residues in the CDR3. Germline assignment: CDR1 SEHNR and CDR2 FQNEAQ (reference sequence). V shed 2 bases, J shed 3 bases, and the junction held 3 bases outside the gene matches. CDR3: CASSLHGQGTDTQYF. As DNA, the CDR3 is TGTGCCAGCAGCTTACACGGACAGGGGACAGATACGCAGTATTTT.

This clonotype was found a few times. The rearrangement uses TRBV2 and TRBJ2-5; 8 bases line up with TRBD2. Germline V gives CDR1 SNHLY, CDR2 FYNNEI. This CDR3 spans 14 amino acids. V dropped 11 bases and J dropped 2; count of bases not matched to a gene: 10. Here the CDR3 reads CAEGGGGRQETQYF. CDR3 nucleotide sequence: TGTGCCGAAGGGGGAGGCGGGAGGCAAGAGACCCAGTACTTC.

This clonotype appeared many times. The V gene is TRBV6-5, the J gene TRBJ2-3; D gene unclear. The CDR3 sequence is 14 residues long. CDR1 is MNHEY and CDR2 is SVGAGI in the germline V gene. V was shortened by 0 bases and J by 5 bases, with 9 bases between the two germline ends. Here the CDR3 reads CASSYSRFGDTQYF. CDR3 sequence (DNA): TGTGCCAGCAGTTACTCGAGGTTTGGAGATACGCAGTATTTT.

This clonotype came up a few times. The chain joins TRBV12-3 or TRBV12-4 to TRBJ2-5, with TRBD2 matching 7 bases. Unmatched junction bases numbered 10, after V lost 2 bases and J lost 13 bases. CDR3 length equals 13 residues. The CDR3 reads CASSLSGAGPLYF. The CDR3 nucleotides read TGTGCCAGCAGTTTAAGTGGAGCGGGGCCTCTGTACTTC.

The chain carries TRBV6-1 and TRBJ2-7; unclear D gene. CDR3 length: 14 residues. The V and J ends lost 1 base and 2 bases respectively, with 9 bases between them. Germline-derived CDR1 and CDR2 are MNHNS and SASEGT. The CDR3 nucleotides are TGTGCCAGCAGTGAAGTGGGGAACGCCTACGAGCAGTACTTC. Encoded protein: CASSEVGNAYEQYF.